This entry features one T cell receptor beta chain sequence. No antigen is known for it. V was trimmed by 2 bases and J by 4 bases, leaving 14 bases between them. Germline V gene data show CDR1 as SNHLY and CDR2 as FYNNEI. This CDR3 comprises 15 residues. The data derive from a study of identical twins. General observations from the study: Insertions were fewer in abundant cord blood beta clonotypes, whereas memory repertoires showed none of this pattern.

TCRdb reprocessed the 5' RACE reads via MiXCR and lists one record per CDR3 protein. Here the sample spans some 900,000 distinct CDR3 sequences, 12% being singletons. A further study also used this sample, focusing on yellow fever vaccine responses in identical twins.

The chain joins TRBV2 to TRBJ1-2; D gene ambiguous. The TCR was taken from a woman between 18 and 30 years old in good health. What was sequenced was PBMCs. The CDR3 DNA reads TGTGCCAGCAGTGAACTCCACACCTCGACCTATGGCTACACCTTC. Protein sequence: CASSELHTSTYGYTF.